The T cell receptor (beta chain) under discussion was sequenced for a study of T cells in Graves' hyperthyroidism and ophthalmopathy (dated by TCRdb to about 2019). The study in broad terms: Peripheral blood samples were taken at the time of initial diagnosis, prior to any treatment. A discovery cohort of approximately 97 patients, about 40 with Graves' ophthalmopathy and approximately 60 with stable Graves' hyperthyroidism, was used to find distinguishing TCR V-J signatures. Whether ophthalmopathy could be predicted prospectively was tested in an independent validation cohort made up of about 18 hyperthyroidism patients plus 17 patients who later progressed to ophthalmopathy. The approximately 98 discovery patients were randomly divided into training and test sets at a 7:3 ratio. Thyroid tissue and blood T-cell repertoires from several Graves' hyperthyroidism patients were also compared in the study. After blood sampling, hyperthyroidism patients were treated with methimazole at a starting dose of 30 mg daily, and ophthalmopathy patients were treated with high-dose intravenous methylprednisolone. The paper reports TCR Vbeta CDR3 sequencing of roughly 140 peripheral blood samples: approximately 41 ophthalmopathy, about 75 hyperthyroidism and around 17 progressor patients.

The study at large found these results: Sample size was not statistically predetermined, and blinding of investigators to group allocation was not performed. Most expanded thyroid clonotypes (frequency above 0.001) were also detected in blood, suggesting blood repertoires may reflect thyroid immune responses. In validation, the model predicted progression to ophthalmopathy a median of around six months before onset, with about 64% sensitivity and just under 75% specificity. Ophthalmopathy was separated from stable hyperthyroidism by a 13 V-J signature model, with roughly 88% sensitivity and roughly 84% specificity obtained in cross-validation and 80%/75% obtained in testing.

Ophthalmopathy patients had moderately to severely active disease, Clinical Activity Score of at least 3, NOSPECS grade of at least 4, and duration under 3 months. Patients with uncontrolled infections, other autoimmune diseases, pregnancy or lactation were excluded. Diagnoses relied on clinical symptoms, serum thyroxine and TRAb, thyroid ultrasound and orbital computed tomography. Ficoll-Paque density gradient centrifugation was used to isolate PBMCs from approximately 10 ml of fresh peripheral blood. Trizol reagent was used to extract total RNA, and RNA quality was then checked on an Agilent 2100 Bioanalyzer. V is shortened by 3 bases, J by 1 base, and the region joining them spans 15 bases. Reading from cysteine to phenylalanine, the CDR3 counts 15 amino acids. Only the CDR3 DNA stays, 45 bases, in frame from base 1. From the germline V gene (reference sequence), CDR1 is GTSNPN and CDR2 is SVGIG.

At least ten counts were recorded for this clonotype. Its antigen specificity is not known. No base qualities exist here, and no much larger clone lies one base off it. The TCR beta CDR3 regions were amplified from the RNA transcripts. A first-round RT-PCR of the TCR CDR3 used the HTBI primer set with the Qiagen OneStep RT-PCR kit. Libraries were constructed in a second round of multiplex PCR, after which size selection and purification were performed. Paired-end sequencing of the libraries was performed with 100 bp reads on an Illumina HiSeq2000. Concerning the study's data processing: SOAPnuke was used to process the raw data, throwing out any read that contained adapters or uncalled bases, had a mean Phred below 15, or lacked an exact constant-primer or identifier match. High-quality paired reads were merged using COPE v1.2.5, and each unique nucleotide sequence was defined as a clonotype. Clonotypes were aligned to IMGT TRBV, TRBD and TRBJ reference segments using MiTCR v1.1. Analysis was restricted to V-J combinations with a frequency above 0.0001, which covered 99.2% of repertoires. The TCS score was defined as the ratio of F50 (clonal expansion) to E x V (chaos), calculated using BLOSUM62-based TCRdist between CDR3 peptides within each V-J. Welch's t-statistics and random forest reduced just over 500 V-J features to 13, which were used in a naive Bayes classifier (R e1071). TCRdb reprocessed the public reads (quality trimming at Q25 with fastp, clone calling with MiXCR) and kept in-frame beta chains. CDR3 protein sequences are deduplicated, and each keeps its most common genes and DNA. In this record, the V and J calls reflect TCRdb's handling and not the investigators' own analysis. Here the sample has about 590,000 distinct CDR3 sequences; 12% to 15% occur a single time. The ten largest make up around 7% of the sample.

Recombination connected TRBV30 to TRBJ1-1, with an unclear D gene assignment. Sequenced: blood. This TCR was recovered from a woman under 30 with Graves' ophthalmopathy. The DNA is as follows: TGTGCCTGGAGCCTATCACTCCAGGAGAACACTGAAGCTTTCTTT. The resulting protein is CAWSLSLQENTEAFF. Here the CDR3 is joined to the reference TRBV30 and TRBJ1-1 genes, and the full variable domain is: SQTIHQWPATLVQPVGSPLSLECTVEGTSNPNLYWYRQAAGRGLQLLFYSVGIGQISSEVPQNLSASRPQDRQFILSSKKLLLSDSGFYLCAWSLSLQENTEAFFGQGTRLTVV.